This record concerns one T cell receptor beta chain sequence. This receptor's antigen is unknown. Base qualities are not recorded, but no much larger clone differs from it by a single base. The data stem from a study of CD4 T cells in relation to SARS-CoV-2 and coronaviruses (dated by TCRdb to about 2021). Regarding the research as a whole: HLA restriction was mapped for shared crossreactive spike epitopes using patient-derived lymphoblastoid cell lines. The Adaptive Biotechnologies TCR-sequencing kit was used for samples from three pre-COVID donors and for the naive versus memory experiments, whereas the other data were Illumina-based. For other donors in the study, expansion assays were sequenced with a different, Illumina-based TCR-beta assay. Memory CD4+ T cell crossreactivity between SARS-CoV-2 and common cold coronavirus spike proteins was assessed at the TCR clonotype level in the study.

Uncultured naive and memory CD4+ T cell DNA received deep-resolution immunoSEQ TCR-beta sequencing. In the authors' own workflow: Preprocessing removed nonproductive sequences and CDR3s not starting with C, not ending with F or W, or shorter than 7 amino acids. Cultured and uncultured naive and memory CD4+ repertoires were searched for previously identified spike- and CEF-reactive CDR3s. After three terminal residues were trimmed from each end, CDR3 homology was quantified as pairwise Levenshtein distance using the stringdist R package. TCRdb stores this immuneACCESS table with in-frame sequences only. Part of the clones is absent; in the studies checked, under half of the shortfall reflects unresolved V genes, and no reason is known for the rest. V, J and clone size reflect that table, while D and trimming were determined from the DNA. This sample gives 60,000 to 85,000 clones in total; about 92% of them show up just once. The top ten clones comprise around 0.23% of the sample.

CD4+ T cells from unexposed donors were collected before the COVID-19 pandemic (2011-2018). To separate naive from memory CD4+ T cells, cryopreserved PBMCs first underwent CD4 enrichment and then EasySep naive CD4+ T cell enrichment. The leukapheresis product for the unexposed donors was obtained through commercial purchase. Ficoll-Paque PLUS gradient centrifugation was used to isolate PBMCs from leukapheresis product or whole blood. PBMCs were either cryopreserved at -140 degrees C or used fresh in the expansion assay. The QIAamp Micro DNA Kit was used to extract genomic DNA from the CD4+ T cells. The germline V and J ends show losses of 9 bases and 4 bases respectively, and no gene match explains 10 bases of the junction. Inclusive of the bounding cysteine and phenylalanine, the CDR3 is 14 residues long. Of the read, only the CDR3 DNA is kept; its 42 bases are in frame from base 1. CDR1 and CDR2 are drawn from the germline V gene: ENHRY, SYGVKD.

The study at large found these results: Because no donor provided both pre-pandemic and post-infection samples, tracing the source of pre-existing responses was limited. Approximately 61% of donors had memory CD4+ clonotypes that crossrecognized SARS-CoV-2 and at least one common cold coronavirus spike. Crossreactivity analysis was centred on spike protein, so crossreactivity against other viral proteins was not assessed. Crossreactive clones showed significantly weaker SARS-CoV-2-driven expansion than monoreactive clones, consistent with antigenic imprinting. Sequencing of naive versus memory cells indicated that the assay detects memory recall responses, not primary responses primed during culture. Small numbers of patients and of tested TCRs were a limitation of the study.

The chain is made from TRBV10-3 and TRBJ2-7; a stretch of 9 junction bases matches TRBD1. This TCR was recovered from a human donor in good health. The material sequenced was naive CD4+ T cells from PBMCs. Per the publication, the cell subset or site label means: naive CD4+ T cells isolated by negative enrichment. The CDR3 region: CAMGTGPEKYEQYF. The sequenced DNA is TGTGCCATGGGGACAGGGCCCGAAAAGTACGAGCAGTACTTC.